This T cell receptor (beta chain) was recorded in a study of cytomegalovirus exposure and HLA in healthy donors. Overall study: In a previous analysis, 100 million to 140 million unique TCR beta sequences were found from roughly 200 million T cells.

This clone has just a few counts. The PCR made use of 60 Vbeta and 13 Jbeta primers. Only in-frame clones appear in the TCRdb table, and some are missing; sequencing was by immunoSEQ multiplex PCR. The sample includes roughly 93,000 clones, around three quarters of them seen just once. Trimming took 5 bases from V and 2 from J; bases not matched to a gene: 7. This CDR3 has 16 residues. Germline-derived CDR1 and CDR2 are SNHLY and FYNNEI. The clonotype was recovered from a man in his thirties or forties in good health and CMV-seronegative. This chain connects TRBV2 to TRBJ1-5, with TRBD1 identical over 9 bases. The specimen sequenced was PBMCs. CDR3 sequence (DNA): TGTGCCAGCAGTCCACGGACAGGGGTTGGCAATCAGCCCCAGCATTTT. It specifies CASSPRTGVGNQPQHF. Looking up the rest from reference TRBV2 and TRBJ1-5 gives the full variable domain: EPEVTQTPSHQVTQMGQEVILRCVPISNHLYFYWYRQILGQKVEFLVSFYNNEISEKSEIFDDQFSVERPDGSNFTLKIRSTKLEDSAMYFCASSPRTGVGNQPQHFGDGTRLSIL.